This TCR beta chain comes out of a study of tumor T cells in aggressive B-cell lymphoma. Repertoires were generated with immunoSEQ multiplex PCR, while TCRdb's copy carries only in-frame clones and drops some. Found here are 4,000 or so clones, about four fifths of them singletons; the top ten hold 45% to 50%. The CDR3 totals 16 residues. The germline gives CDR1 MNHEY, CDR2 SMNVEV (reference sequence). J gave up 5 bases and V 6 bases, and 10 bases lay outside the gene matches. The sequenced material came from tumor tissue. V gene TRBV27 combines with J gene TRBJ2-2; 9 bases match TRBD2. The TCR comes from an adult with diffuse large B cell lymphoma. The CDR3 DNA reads TGTGCCAGCAGATTCCTGCTAGCGGGGAAAACCGGGGAGCTGTTTTTT. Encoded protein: CASRFLLAGKTGELFF.